Listed here are 7 T cell receptor beta chains from one sample, sequenced in a study of memory CD4+ T cells and cytomegalovirus serostatus. The sort gate was single viable CD3+CD4+CD8-CD45RO+ cells for memory CD4+ T cells. Assay: immunoSEQ multiplex PCR; the TCRdb copy retains only in-frame clones and omits some. This sample yields about 57,000 clones, of which 65% to 80% are seen a single time; 0.65% to 0.9% belongs to the top ten. Sequencing input: memory CD4+ T cells from blood. The receptors derive from an adult in good health and CMV-seronegative.

This rearrangement joins TRBV4-1 to TRBJ2-4; 7 nucleotides match TRBD1. The trim removed 5 bases at V and 8 bases at J, leaving 0 bases unmatched. Germline V gives CDR1 MGHRA, CDR2 YSYEKL. The CDR3 contains 11 residues. CDR3 protein: CASSDRDIQYF. As DNA, the CDR3 is TGCGCCAGCAGCGACAGGGACATTCAGTACTTC.

This clone showed up just once. The gene calls are TRBV27 and TRBJ2-7, with a weak D call TRBD1 (7 bases). Trimming left V 8 bases short and J 0 bases short, with 17 bases between. Looked up from germline, CDR1 is MNHEY and CDR2 is SMNVEV (reference sequence). The length of the CDR3 is 15 residues. The DNA of the CDR3 is TGTGCCAGCGTTCAGGGGGACTCAGGCTCCTACGAGCAGTACTTC. Amino acids: CASVQGDSGSYEQYF.

This clone showed up just once. V usage is TRBV5-4 and J usage is TRBJ2-1; D is tentatively TRBD1 or TRBD2 (6 bases each). CDR1 and CDR2 from the germline V gene are SGHNT and YYREEE (reference sequence). Trimming took off 3 bases at V and 5 bases at J, with 12 bases between the two ends. The CDR3 consists of 14 residues. The CDR3 reads CASSSPGGNNEQFF. The CDR3 nucleotides are TGTGCCAGCAGCTCCCCCGGGGGCAACAATGAGCAGTTCTTC. Full variable domain (rest looked up from reference TRBV5-4 and TRBJ2-1): ETGVTQSPTHLIKTRGQQVTLRCSSQSGHNTVSWYQQALGQGPQFIFQYYREEENGRGNFPPRFSGLQFPNYSSELNVNALELDDSALYLCASSSPGGNNEQFFGPGTRLTVL.

This chain uses TRBV6-1 with TRBJ2-1; no firm D call. There are 14 residues in the CDR3. In germline, CDR1 is MNHNS, CDR2 SASEGT. V was shortened by 6 bases and J by 7 bases, with 16 bases between the two germline ends. CDR3 coding DNA: TGTGCCAGCAGCGAAATCCCAATGAAAAATGAGCAGTTCTTC. Translated, it gives CASSEIPMKNEQFF.

The gene calls are TRBV25-1 and TRBJ1-2; tentatively, D is TRBD1 (6 bases). The CDR3 extends over 15 amino acids. V lost 5 bases and J lost 8, with 21 bases in between. Per the germline V gene, CDR1 is MGHDK and CDR2 is SYGVNS. The CDR3 DNA sequence: TGTGCCAGCAGTAGGGGGTTGGGGGATAATTACGGCTACACCTTC. It yields the protein CASSRGLGDNYGYTF.

V and J are TRBV9 and TRBJ1-1, with D possibly being TRBD1 (5 bases). Trimming removed 3 bases from V and 1 base from J, with 13 bases in between. Germline V gene sequence: CDR1 SGDLS, CDR2 YYNGEE. The length of the CDR3 is 15 residues. CDR3 DNA sequence: TGTGCCAGCAGCGCGGGGGTCCGGGCGAACACTGAAGCTTTCTTT. Translated, it gives CASSAGVRANTEAFF.

This chain uses TRBV4-1 with TRBJ2-5, with D perhaps matching TRBD1 or TRBD2 (5 bases each). Germline V gene lookup returns CDR1 MGHRA and CDR2 YSYEKL. This CDR3 is built from 16 residues. V was shortened by 0 bases and J by 2 bases, with 13 bases between the two germline ends. CDR3 bases: TGCGCCAGCAGCCAAGATGGGGACCAATTTCAAGAGACCCAGTACTTC. It is translated as CASSQDGDQFQETQYF.